The 6 T cell receptor beta chains presented below share a single source sample, sequenced in a study of blood T cell repertoires in COVID-19. Generated by immunoSEQ multiplex PCR, the TCRdb table keeps only in-frame clones and is missing some. Of 250,000 to 400,000 clones listed, 88% are singletons. The sequenced material came from peripheral blood. The receptor set was obtained from a woman aged 30 to 39 with COVID-19, enrolled during active disease.

The sample holds one count of this clone. The V and J genes are TRBV30 and TRBJ2-7, with D maybe TRBD1 (7 bases). CDR3 length: 18 amino acids. The germline V and J ends were trimmed by 3 bases and 2 bases, with 26 bases remaining between them. The germline V gene encodes CDR1 GTSNPN and CDR2 SVGIG (reference sequence). CDR3 nucleotides: TGTGCCTGGAGGGACCAAGACTGGTACAGGGGACTCACCTACGAGCAGTACTTC. It yields the protein CAWRDQDWYRGLTYEQYF.

In nucleotides, the CDR3 is TGTGCCAGCAGTTACTCGCGGGACAGGGTGACTTCACCCCTCCACTTT. Protein: CASSYSRDRVTSPLHF. The V and J genes are TRBV6-5 and TRBJ1-6; 9 bases fit TRBD1. The CDR3 runs to 16 residues. The V gene's germline CDR1 is MNHEY and CDR2 SVGAGI. With V trimmed by 0 bases and J by 9 bases, 6 bases remained unmatched.

J is TRBJ1-1 and V is TRBV7-9, with 10 bases aligning to TRBD1. Germline values: CDR1 SEHNR, CDR2 FQNEAQ (reference sequence). This CDR3 is 16 amino acids long. V shed 2 bases and J 2 bases; nucleotides not matched to a gene: 5. DNA of the CDR3: TGTGCCAGCAGCTTACCTCGACAGGGGGCTAACACTGAAGCTTTCTTT. The encoded protein is CASSLPRQGANTEAFF.

V usage is TRBV6-1 and J usage is TRBJ2-7; D is perhaps TRBD1 (5 bases). V lost 3 bases and J lost 9, with 9 bases in between. This CDR3 spans 11 amino acids. Germline V gene data show CDR1 as MNHNS and CDR2 as SASEGT. The CDR3 nucleotides are TGTGCCAGCAGTGAGGGGCTAAGGCAGTACGTC. Amino acid sequence: CASSEGLRQYV.

The chain joins TRBV18 to TRBJ2-5, with D unresolved. The CDR3 covers 13 residues. Germline V gene data show CDR1 as KGHSH and CDR2 as LQKENI. V gave up 0 bases and J gave up 9 bases, with 11 bases separating them. The CDR3 nucleotides are TGTGCCAGCTCACCACCCCGCGCCCGGGCCCAGTACTTC. This codes for CASSPPRARAQYF. The full variable domain, its missing parts supplied by reference TRBV18 and TRBJ2-5, is NAGVMQNPRHLVRRRGQEARLRCSPMKGHSHVYWYRQLPEEGLKFMVYLQKENIIDESGMPKERFSAEFPKEGPSILRIQQVVRGDSAAYFCASSPPRARAQYFGPGTRLLVL.

This sequence joins TRBV5-1 and TRBJ2-3, with 7 bases fitting TRBD1. This CDR3 is built from 14 residues. Germline V gene lookup returns CDR1 SGHRS and CDR2 YFSETQ. V dropped 0 bases and J dropped 7; count of bases not matched to a gene: 5. CDR3: CASSLEGAVNTQYF. The CDR3 DNA reads TGCGCCAGCAGCTTGGAGGGGGCGGTAAATACGCAGTATTTT.